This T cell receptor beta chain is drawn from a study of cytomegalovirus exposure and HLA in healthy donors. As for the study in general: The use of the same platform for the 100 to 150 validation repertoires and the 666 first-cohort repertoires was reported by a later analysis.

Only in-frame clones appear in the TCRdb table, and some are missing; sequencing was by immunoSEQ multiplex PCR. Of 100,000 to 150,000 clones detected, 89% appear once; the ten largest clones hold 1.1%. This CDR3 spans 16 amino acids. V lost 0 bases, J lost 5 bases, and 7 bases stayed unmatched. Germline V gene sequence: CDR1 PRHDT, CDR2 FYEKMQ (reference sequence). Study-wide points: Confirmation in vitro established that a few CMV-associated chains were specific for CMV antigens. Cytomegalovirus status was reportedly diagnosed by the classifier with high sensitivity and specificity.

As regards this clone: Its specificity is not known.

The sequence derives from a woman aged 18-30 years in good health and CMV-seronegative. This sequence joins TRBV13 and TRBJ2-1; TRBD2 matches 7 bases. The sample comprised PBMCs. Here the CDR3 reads CASSLGLADGDNEQFF. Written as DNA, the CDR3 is TGTGCCAGCAGCTTAGGCCTAGCGGATGGGGACAATGAGCAGTTCTTC.